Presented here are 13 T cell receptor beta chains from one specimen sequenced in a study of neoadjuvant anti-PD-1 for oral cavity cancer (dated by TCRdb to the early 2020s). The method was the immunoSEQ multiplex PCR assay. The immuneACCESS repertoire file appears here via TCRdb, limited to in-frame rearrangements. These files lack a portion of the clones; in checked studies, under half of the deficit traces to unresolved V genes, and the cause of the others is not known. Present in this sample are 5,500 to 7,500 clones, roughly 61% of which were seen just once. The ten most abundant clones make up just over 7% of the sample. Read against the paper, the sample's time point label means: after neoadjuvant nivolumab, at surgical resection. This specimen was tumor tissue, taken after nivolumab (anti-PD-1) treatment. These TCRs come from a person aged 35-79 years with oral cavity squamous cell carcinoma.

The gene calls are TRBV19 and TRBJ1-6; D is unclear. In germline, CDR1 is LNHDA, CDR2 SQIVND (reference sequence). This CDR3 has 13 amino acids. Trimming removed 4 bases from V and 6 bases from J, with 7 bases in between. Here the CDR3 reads CASSNSFNSPLHF. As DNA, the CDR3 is TGTGCCAGTAGTAACAGCTTTAATTCACCCCTCCACTTT.

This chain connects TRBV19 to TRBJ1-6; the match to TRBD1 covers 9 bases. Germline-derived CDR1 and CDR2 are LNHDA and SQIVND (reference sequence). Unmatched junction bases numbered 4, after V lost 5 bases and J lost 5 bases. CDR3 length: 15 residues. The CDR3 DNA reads TGTGCCAGTAGTCGGACAGGGGACCATAATTCACCCCTCCACTTT. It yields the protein CASSRTGDHNSPLHF.

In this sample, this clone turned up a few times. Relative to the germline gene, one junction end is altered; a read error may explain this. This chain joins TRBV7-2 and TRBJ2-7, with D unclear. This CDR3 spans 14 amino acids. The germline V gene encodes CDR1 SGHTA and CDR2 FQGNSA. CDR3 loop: CASTLGNLGYEQYF. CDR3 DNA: TGTGCCAGCACCTTAGGGAACCTGGGCTACGAGCAGTACTTC.

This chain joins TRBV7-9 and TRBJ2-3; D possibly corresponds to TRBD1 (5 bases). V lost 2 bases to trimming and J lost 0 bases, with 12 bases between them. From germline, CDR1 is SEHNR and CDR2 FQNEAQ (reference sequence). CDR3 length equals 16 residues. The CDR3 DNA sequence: TGTGCCAGCAGCTTATTGACAGTTACTAGCACAGATACGCAGTATTTT. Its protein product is CASSLLTVTSTDTQYF.

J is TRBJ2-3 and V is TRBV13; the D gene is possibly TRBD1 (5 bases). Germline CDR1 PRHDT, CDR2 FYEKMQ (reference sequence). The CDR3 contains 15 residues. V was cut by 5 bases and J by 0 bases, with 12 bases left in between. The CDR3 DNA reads TGTGCCAGCAGCCCCTCCCGGACAAGCACAGATACGCAGTATTTT. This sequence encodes CASSPSRTSTDTQYF.

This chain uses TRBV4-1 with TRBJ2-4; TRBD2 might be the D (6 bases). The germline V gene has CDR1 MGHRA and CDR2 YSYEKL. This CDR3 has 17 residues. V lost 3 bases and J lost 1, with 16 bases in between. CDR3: CASSHDTTSGAKNIQYF. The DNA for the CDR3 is TGCGCCAGCAGCCACGATACAACGAGCGGGGCCAAAAACATTCAGTACTTC.

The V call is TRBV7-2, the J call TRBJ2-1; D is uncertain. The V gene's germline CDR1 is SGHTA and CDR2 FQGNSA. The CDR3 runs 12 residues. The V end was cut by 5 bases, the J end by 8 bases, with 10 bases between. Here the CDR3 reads CASSPDGYEQFF. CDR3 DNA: TGTGCCAGCAGCCCGGATGGGTATGAGCAGTTCTTC.

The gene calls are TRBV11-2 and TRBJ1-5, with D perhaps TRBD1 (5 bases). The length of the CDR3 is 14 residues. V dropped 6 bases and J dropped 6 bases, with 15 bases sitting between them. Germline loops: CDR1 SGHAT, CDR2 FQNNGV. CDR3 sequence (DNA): TGTGCCAGCAGGCATCAGGGAGAGGGTCAGCCCCAGCATTTT. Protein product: CASRHQGEGQPQHF.

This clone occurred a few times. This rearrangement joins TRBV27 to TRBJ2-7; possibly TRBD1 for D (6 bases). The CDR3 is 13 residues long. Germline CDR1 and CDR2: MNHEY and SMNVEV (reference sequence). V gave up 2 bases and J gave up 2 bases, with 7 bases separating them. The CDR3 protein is CASSLGQPYEQYF. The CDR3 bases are TGTGCCAGCAGTTTAGGACAGCCCTACGAGCAGTACTTC.

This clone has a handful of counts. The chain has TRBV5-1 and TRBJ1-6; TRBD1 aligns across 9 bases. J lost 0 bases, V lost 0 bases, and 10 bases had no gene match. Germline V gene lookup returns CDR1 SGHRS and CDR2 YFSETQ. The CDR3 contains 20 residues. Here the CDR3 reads CASSLGDREGYSSYNSPLHF. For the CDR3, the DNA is TGCGCCAGCAGCTTGGGGGACAGGGAGGGCTACAGCTCCTATAATTCACCCCTCCACTTT.

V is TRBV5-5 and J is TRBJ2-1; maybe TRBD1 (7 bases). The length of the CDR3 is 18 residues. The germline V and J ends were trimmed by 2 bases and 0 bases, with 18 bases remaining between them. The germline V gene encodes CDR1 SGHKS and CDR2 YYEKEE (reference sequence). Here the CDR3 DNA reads TGTGCCAGCAGCTTAAACCCCCCAGGGGGGATCTCCTACAATGAGCAGTTCTTC. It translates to CASSLNPPGGISYNEQFF.

CDR3 protein: CASSLADGAPAFF. The CDR3 DNA is TGTGCCAGCAGCTTAGCGGATGGGGCGCCGGCTTTCTTT. The rearrangement uses TRBV7-2 and TRBJ1-1; D is perhaps TRBD1 (5 bases). CDR3 size: 13 residues. Germline V gene lookup returns CDR1 SGHTA and CDR2 FQGNSA. Trimming removed 0 bases from V and 11 bases from J, with 13 bases in between.

For the CDR3, the DNA is TGTGCCAGCTCACTGACTAGCGGGAACACCGGGGAGCTGTTTTTT. It translates to CASSLTSGNTGELFF. The chain uses TRBV18 and TRBJ2-2; 9 bases are shared with TRBD2. The J segment lost 1 base and the V segment lost 4 bases, leaving 1 base of the junction unmatched. Per germline, CDR1 KGHSH and CDR2 LQKENI. The CDR3 sequence is 15 residues long.